These 2 T cell receptor beta chains originate from one sample sequenced in a study of identical twins. TCRdb re-derived calls from the 5' RACE reads in MiXCR, one entry per CDR3 protein. This table has approximately 240,000 distinct CDR3 sequences, 11% to 15% appearing once. Sequencing was done on a sample of memory (CD45RO+) T cells sorted from blood. All receptors derive from a woman younger than 30 in good health.

This clonotype was counted only a few times. This chain connects TRBV2 to TRBJ2-5; a possible D gene is TRBD2 (5 bases). This CDR3 is built from 15 residues. Trimming left V 8 bases short and J 4 bases short, with 20 bases between. Germline CDR1 is SNHLY and CDR2 is FYNNEI. CDR3 region: CASCVGVGLRETQYF. The CDR3, as DNA: TGTGCCAGCTGCGTCGGGGTGGGTTTACGAGAGACCCAGTACTTC.

This chain links TRBV7-2 with TRBJ2-5, with D possibly TRBD1 on 7 matching bases. CDR3 size: 15 residues. The germline V and J ends were trimmed by 1 base and 6 bases, with 15 bases remaining between them. Germline V gene lookup returns CDR1 SGHTA and CDR2 FQGNSA. CDR3 sequence reads: CASSLGASGGKTQYF. The CDR3 nucleotides are TGTGCCAGCAGCTTAGGAGCATCAGGGGGGAAGACCCAGTACTTC. Using reference TRBV7-2 and TRBJ2-5 for the parts outside the CDR3, the full variable domain is GAGVSQSPSNKVTEKGKDVELRCDPISGHTALYWYRQSLGQGLEFLIYFQGNSAPDKSGLPSDRFSAERTGGSVSTLTIQRTQQEDSAVYLCASSLGASGGKTQYFGPGTRLLVL.